This entry features one T cell receptor (beta chain) sequence. The antigen remains unidentified. The entry originates in a study of cytomegalovirus exposure and HLA in healthy donors. The method was immunoSEQ multiplex PCR; TCRdb's version includes in-frame clones alone and lacks a portion of them. The repertoire consists of about 79,000 clones, with 93% occurring once and the leading ten covering less than 4%. This CDR3 comprises 12 residues. V was shortened by 3 bases and J by 12 bases, with 13 bases between the two germline ends. Germline V gene data show CDR1 as SGHNT and CDR2 as YYREEE (reference sequence). Study observations and caveats: Subsequent analysis showed first-cohort TCR clusters tending to co-occur in more than 90 validation repertoires. A few chains tied to CMV proved CMV antigen-specific in vitro. The study put roughly 160 TCR beta chains on its list as cytomegalovirus-associated.

The sample consisted of PBMCs. This sequence joins TRBV5-4 and TRBJ2-1; D not certain. This sequence originates from a woman aged 30 to 39 in good health and CMV-seronegative. The CDR3 sequence is CASSSTENVQFF. CDR3 DNA sequence: TGTGCCAGCAGCTCAACAGAAAACGTGCAGTTCTTC. The whole variable domain, remainder taken from reference TRBV5-4 and TRBJ2-1, is ETGVTQSPTHLIKTRGQQVTLRCSSQSGHNTVSWYQQALGQGPQFIFQYYREEENGRGNFPPRFSGLQFPNYSSELNVNALELDDSALYLCASSSTENVQFFGPGTRLTVL.